The 10 T cell receptor gamma chains given below trace back to one sample, sequenced in a study of gamma-delta chains in newborns, infants, children. TCRdb re-called the reads using CATT. The sample has around 2,500 gamma-chain clones, about 47% seen once. Sequencing was performed on blood. The receptors were gathered from a child who was a newborn, infant or young child, either healthy, febrile or measles-vaccinated (not recorded which).

The chain employs TRGV3 and TRGJ1 or TRGJ2. Because TCRdb records no J gene, it was assigned here through a match of the DNA to germline. After removal of 3 bases from V and 5 bases from J, the junction contained 10 bases not matched to a gene. Germline V gives CDR1 VTNTFY, CDR2 YDVSTARD (reference sequence). This CDR3 comprises 14 residues. CDR3 protein: CATWDGRVNYKKLF. The CDR3 DNA follows: TGTGCCACCTGGGACGGGCGAGTCAATTATAAGAAACTCTTT.

Concerning this clone: The junction shows a germline mismatch at one end, possibly a read error. J is TRGJ1 or TRGJ2 and V is TRGV9. Matching the DNA to germline supplied the J gene, which TCRdb does not give. Germline-derived CDR1 and CDR2 are GITISATS and ISYDGTV (reference sequence). This CDR3 is 13 amino acids long. CDR3 loop: CALRDPCDYKKLF. As DNA, the CDR3 is TGTGCCTTGCGGGACCCTTGTGATTATAAGAAACTCTTT.

This chain links TRGV3 with TRGJ1 or TRGJ2. Since TCRdb gives no J gene, matching the DNA to germline was used here to assign it. Germline CDR1 reads VTNTFY; CDR2 reads YDVSTARD (reference sequence). The V gene end was trimmed by 0 bases and the J gene end by 3 bases; junction bases not matched to a gene: 2. The CDR3 sequence is 13 residues long. The DNA for the CDR3 is TGTGCCACCTGGGACAGGATTTATTATAAGAAACTCTTT. This codes for CATWDRIYYKKLF.

V is TRGV4 and J is TRGJ1 or TRGJ2. Matching the DNA to germline supplied the J gene, which TCRdb does not give. The CDR3 loop spans 14 amino acids. Looked up from germline, CDR1 is EGSTGY and CDR2 is YDSYTSSV. The ends lost 7 bases at V and 1 base at J; junction bases unmatched: 10. The CDR3 DNA is TGTGCCACCTGTGATTTCCTAAATTATTATAAGAAACTCTTT. This codes for CATCDFLNYYKKLF.

The rearrangement links TRGV4 to TRGJ1 or TRGJ2. Here the J gene came from matching the DNA to germline, since TCRdb omits it. The CDR3 sequence is 11 residues long. V lost 3 bases and J lost 8; bases outside the gene matches: 4. Per germline, CDR1 EGSTGY and CDR2 YDSYTSSV. The CDR3 DNA follows: TGTGCCACCTGGGATCTTGATAAGAAACTCTTT. Encoded protein: CATWDLDKKLF.

This clone was observed a handful of times. A junction boundary mismatches the germline segment, possibly from a read error. The V and J genes are TRGV4 and TRGJP1. CDR1 is EGSTGY, CDR2 YDSYTSSV, per germline. This CDR3 has 13 amino acids. The CDR3 reads CATGDTTGRFKIF. In DNA form, the CDR3 reads TGTGCCACTGGGGATACCACTGGTCGGTTCAAGATATTT.

CDR3: CALWERNYYKKLF. In DNA, the CDR3 is TGTGCCTTGTGGGAGAGGAATTATTATAAGAAACTCTTT. This chain connects TRGV9 to TRGJ1 or TRGJ2. TCRdb is silent on the J gene; assignment here came from matching the DNA to germline. J gave up 0 bases and V 3 bases, and 2 bases lay outside the gene matches. The CDR3 is made up of 13 amino acids. CDR1 and CDR2 (germline): GITISATS, ISYDGTV (reference sequence).

No J gene was called, and the V gene is TRGV3. CDR3 length: 12 amino acids. Germline loops: CDR1 VTNTFY, CDR2 YDVSTARD (reference sequence). CDR3 sequence reads: CATWDRGYKELF. The CDR3 DNA sequence: TGTGCCACCTGGGACCGAGGGTATAAGGAACTCTTT.

V usage is TRGV3 and J usage is TRGJ1 or TRGJ2. TCRdb gives no J gene; it was assigned here by matching the DNA to germline. The junction had 8 bases not matched to a gene; V was cut back by 0 bases and J by 6 bases. CDR1 and CDR2 (germline): VTNTFY, YDVSTARD (reference sequence). The CDR3 consists of 14 residues. This CDR3 reads CATWDRPRVYKKLF. As DNA, the CDR3 is TGTGCCACCTGGGACAGGCCAAGGGTTTATAAGAAACTCTTT.

The rearrangement uses TRGV4 and TRGJ1 or TRGJ2. Since TCRdb gives no J gene, matching the DNA to germline was used here to assign it. The CDR3 runs to 15 residues. CDR1 EGSTGY and CDR2 YDSYTSSV come from the germline V gene. V shed 6 bases and J 6 bases; nucleotides not matched to a gene: 17. CDR3 sequence reads: CATWRPWFRGYKKLF. CDR3 bases: TGTGCCACCTGGCGCCCTTGGTTTCGTGGTTATAAGAAACTCTTT.